What follows are 10 T cell receptor beta chains derived from one specimen sequenced in a study of neoadjuvant anti-PD-1 for oral cavity cancer. Measured with immunoSEQ multiplex PCR; TCRdb has only the in-frame clones, and not every one. The sample lists several thousand clones, more than 65% occurring once. This specimen consisted of PBMCs, obtained before nivolumab (anti-PD-1) treatment. The source of these receptors is a person between 35 and 79 years old with oral cavity squamous cell carcinoma.

The chain uses TRBV5-1 and TRBJ1-4; tentatively, D is TRBD1 (5 bases). The CDR3 extends over 15 amino acids. Germline CDR1 is SGHRS and CDR2 is YFSETQ. Trimming left V 2 bases short and J 5 bases short, with 13 bases between. Here the CDR3 DNA reads TGCGCCAGCAGCTTCTACCCCGGGGGAAATGAAAAACTGTTTTTT. Protein product: CASSFYPGGNEKLFF.

The gene calls are TRBV5-6 and TRBJ2-2, with a weak D call TRBD1 (5 bases). Germline V gene data show CDR1 as SGHDT and CDR2 as YYEEEE. With 0 bases removed from V and 0 bases from J, the gap between germline ends came to 6 bases. This CDR3 is built from 15 residues. CDR3 bases: TGTGCCAGCAGCTTGGGGGGCACGAACACCGGGGAGCTGTTTTTT. It encodes CASSLGGTNTGELFF.

The chain's CDR3 is CASSAGRAGAGTDTQYF. DNA of the CDR3: TGTGCCAGCAGCGCGGGTCGCGCGGGGGCGGGCACAGATACGCAGTATTTT. This rearrangement joins TRBV7-2 to TRBJ2-3, with D possibly matching TRBD2 (7 bases). Germline V CDR1 and CDR2: SGHTA, FQGNSA. V gave up 5 bases and J gave up 1 base, with 19 bases separating them. The CDR3 covers 17 residues.

The rearrangement uses TRBV11-2 and TRBJ1-3; D gene ambiguous. V lost 0 bases and J 3 bases, leaving 15 bases between the germline ends. Germline values: CDR1 SGHAT, CDR2 FQNNGV. This CDR3 contains 17 residues. The CDR3 loop reads CASSLDEFSTIGNTIYF. Here the CDR3 DNA reads TGTGCCAGCAGCTTAGATGAGTTCAGTACGATTGGAAACACCATATATTTT. The complete variable domain, with remaining parts taken from reference TRBV11-2 and TRBJ1-3, reads EAGVAQSPRYKIIEKRQSVAFWCNPISGHATLYWYQQILGQGPKLLIQFQNNGVVDDSQLPKDRFSAERLKGVDSTLKIQPAKLEDSAVYLCASSLDEFSTIGNTIYFGEGSWLTVV.

The rearrangement links TRBV18 to TRBJ1-2; D is unresolved. The V end lost 3 bases, the J end lost 8 bases, and 10 bases lay between the germline ends. The CDR3 runs 12 residues. The V gene's germline CDR1 is KGHSH and CDR2 LQKENI. This chain's CDR3 is CASSPDRGGYTF. Written as DNA, the CDR3 is TGTGCCAGCTCACCGGACCGCGGAGGCTACACCTTC.

The rearrangement joins TRBV10-3 to TRBJ2-7, with D hard to call. The germline V gene has CDR1 ENHRY and CDR2 SYGVKD. The CDR3 is made up of 11 amino acids. V lost 10 bases and J lost 7, with 14 bases in between. The CDR3: CASRGPREQYF. The CDR3 DNA reads TGTGCCAGCCGAGGTCCTCGGGAGCAGTACTTC.

This chain links TRBV30 with TRBJ1-1; D uncertain. Germline V gene lookup returns CDR1 GTSNPN and CDR2 SVGIG (reference sequence). This CDR3 contains 17 residues. V gave up 0 bases and J gave up 0 bases, with 17 bases separating them. CDR3 amino acids: CAWSVPRIQRMNTEAFF. The CDR3, as DNA: TGTGCCTGGAGTGTTCCCCGGATCCAGAGGATGAACACTGAAGCTTTCTTT.

This chain connects TRBV25-1 to TRBJ1-6; D remains ambiguous. This CDR3 comprises 15 residues. Per the germline V gene, CDR1 is MGHDK and CDR2 is SYGVNS. Trimming removed 4 bases from V and 5 bases from J, with 12 bases in between. In nucleotides, the CDR3 is TGTGCCAGCAGTGTATGGGGAGGCAATAATTCACCCCTCCACTTT. Translating it yields CASSVWGGNNSPLHF.

This chain joins TRBV15 and TRBJ1-3; 7 nucleotides match TRBD1. This CDR3 is built from 15 residues. The junction had 7 bases not matched to a gene; V was cut back by 4 bases and J by 4 bases. Germline V CDR1 and CDR2: LNHNV, YYDKDF (reference sequence). In nucleotides, the CDR3 is TGTGCCACCAGCACCGACAGGGCGGCAGGAAACACCATATATTTT. This encodes CATSTDRAAGNTIYF.

The rearrangement uses TRBV6-5 and TRBJ2-2, with 8 bases lining up with TRBD2. The germline V gene has CDR1 MNHEY and CDR2 SVGAGI. The length of the CDR3 is 15 residues. Trimming at V came to 6 bases and at J to 4 bases, leaving 7 bases not matched to a gene. The CDR3 protein is CASSPRRGGTGELFF. The CDR3 bases are TGTGCCAGCAGCCCCCGTCGGGGGGGCACCGGGGAGCTGTTTTTT.